One and the same sample provided the 11 T cell receptor beta chains below, sequenced in a study of T cells in Graves' hyperthyroidism and ophthalmopathy. The CDR3 regions of TCR beta were amplified from RNA transcripts. A first-round RT-PCR of the TCR CDR3 used the HTBI primer set. TCRdb analysed the multiplex PCR reads with MiXCR anew, one entry per CDR3 protein. The table lists about 540,000 distinct CDR3 sequences, 40% to 55% of them singletons. Sequencing input: peripheral blood or thyroid tissue (not recorded which). The receptors stem from a woman younger than 30 with Graves' hyperthyroidism.

The J gene is TRBJ2-7, the V gene TRBV28; 8 nucleotides agree with TRBD2. In germline, CDR1 is MDHEN, CDR2 SYDVKM. Trimming at V came to 4 bases and at J to 4 bases, leaving 9 bases not matched to a gene. The CDR3 consists of 15 residues. CDR3 region: CASSWSLAGGYEQYF. The CDR3 DNA reads TGTGCCAGCAGTTGGTCCCTAGCGGGCGGGTACGAGCAGTACTTC.

The chain employs TRBV12-3 or TRBV12-4 and TRBJ2-7; 10 positions agree with TRBD2. V gave up 8 bases and J gave up 1 base; unmatched junction bases: 11. The CDR3 sequence is 16 residues long. The CDR3 is CASSPQGLALSYEQYF. The CDR3 DNA sequence: TGTGCCAGCTCACCACAGGGACTAGCGCTTTCCTACGAGCAGTACTTC.

The chain recombines TRBV7-9 with TRBJ1-4, with a weak D call TRBD1 (5 bases). The CDR3 is made up of 14 amino acids. V gave up 5 bases and J gave up 6 bases, with 13 bases separating them. Germline lookup yields CDR1 SEHNR and CDR2 FQNEAQ (reference sequence). CDR3 region: CASSQTRGDEKLFF. The CDR3 DNA follows: TGTGCCAGCAGCCAAACGAGAGGGGATGAAAAACTGTTTTTT.

This clonotype was seen many times. The chain links TRBV4-1 to TRBJ1-1, with D uncertain. CDR1 is MGHRA, CDR2 YSYEKL, per germline. The CDR3 totals 15 residues. Trimming shortened V by 0 bases and J by 0 bases, and 8 bases separated the two germline ends. The DNA of the CDR3 is TGCGCCAGCAGCCAAGAAGCAGTCATGAACACTGAAGCTTTCTTT. Protein sequence: CASSQEAVMNTEAFF.

The J gene is TRBJ1-2, the V gene TRBV7-9; TRBD1 might be the D (5 bases). The germline gives CDR1 SEHNR, CDR2 FQNEAQ (reference sequence). The CDR3 is 17 amino acids. V gave up 3 bases and J gave up 2 bases, with 19 bases separating them. DNA of the CDR3: TGTGCCAGCAGCTTGGCGTCCGACAGTGCTAACAACTATGGCTACACCTTC. Translation gives CASSLASDSANNYGYTF.

This clonotype has only a few counts. Its ends do not fully match the called genes, so a read error is possible. This rearrangement joins TRBV5-4 to TRBJ2-1; perhaps TRBD1 as D (6 bases). Germline V gives CDR1 SGHNT, CDR2 YYREEE (reference sequence). This CDR3 contains 13 residues. The CDR3 protein is CASSSDRYNEQFF. The CDR3 coding sequence is TGTGCCAGCAGCAGCGACAGGTACAATGAGCAGTTCTTT.

This clonotype was counted many times. CDR3 in amino acids: CASTFGQGGNTIYF. CDR3 in DNA: TGTGCCAGTACCTTCGGACAGGGGGGAAACACCATATATTTT. This chain links TRBV19 with TRBJ1-3; 9 nucleotides line up with TRBD1. Trimming cost V 7 bases and J 4 bases; bases outside gene matches: 5. Germline V lookup: CDR1 LNHDA, CDR2 SQIVND (reference sequence). CDR3 length: 14 residues. Filled out from reference TRBV19 and TRBJ1-3, the complete variable domain reads DGGITQSPKYLFRKEGQNVTLSCEQNLNHDAMYWYRQDPGQGLRLIYYSQIVNDFQKGDIAEGYSVSREKKESFPLTVTSAQKNPTAFYLCASTFGQGGNTIYFGEGSWLTVV.

This clonotype has only a few counts. This chain uses TRBV15 with TRBJ2-7; maybe TRBD2 (6 bases). Germline assignment: CDR1 LNHNV and CDR2 YYDKDF (reference sequence). This CDR3 comprises 16 residues. The V and J ends lost 0 bases and 7 bases respectively, with 19 bases between them. The CDR3 DNA is TGTGCCACCAGCAGAGATCAAAGGGACTCCCACAATGAGCAGTACTTC. Translating it yields CATSRDQRDSHNEQYF.

Many counts were recorded for this clonotype. The chain recombines TRBV11-1 with TRBJ2-7; maybe TRBD2 (5 bases). CDR3 length equals 13 residues. From germline, CDR1 is SGHAT and CDR2 FQDESV (reference sequence). V shed 0 bases and J shed 6 bases, with 9 bases lying between them. The chain's CDR3 is CASSLAGAAEQYF. CDR3 DNA: TGTGCCAGCAGCTTAGCGGGAGCGGCCGAGCAGTACTTC.

This clonotype was found many times. The genes are TRBV4-1 and TRBJ1-2; D perhaps matches TRBD1 (6 bases). V lost 2 bases to trimming and J lost 8 bases, with 18 bases between them. The CDR3 totals 15 residues. Germline lookup yields CDR1 MGHRA and CDR2 YSYEKL. CDR3 sequence (DNA): TGCGCCAGCAGCCAACAACAGGGTGAGAATGCGGGCTACACCTTC. Protein: CASSQQQGENAGYTF.

This clonotype was seen ten or more times. The chain has TRBV5-6 and TRBJ2-7; no clear D gene. The germline gives CDR1 SGHDT, CDR2 YYEEEE. Trimming removed 0 bases at V and 7 bases at J, with 14 bases between. The CDR3 consists of 14 residues. CDR3 amino acids: CASSLVADQREQYF. Here the CDR3 DNA reads TGTGCCAGCAGCTTGGTGGCTGATCAGCGAGAGCAGTACTTC.